A single sample gave rise to the 2 T cell receptor beta chains below, sequenced in a study of CD8 T cells in Susac syndrome (dated by TCRdb to between 2018 and 2021). Libraries came from the immunoSEQ multiplex PCR assay. RNA was extracted with the RNeasy kit and about 0.45 to 1 ug was reverse transcribed using random hexamers. TCRdb handled the public reads itself, with Q25 trimming in fastp and clone calling in MiXCR, and kept productive beta chains. A single entry per CDR3 protein holds the most common genes and DNA from its merged rows. In all, the sample holds some 130,000 distinct CDR3 sequences, and around 91% of those were seen once. Approximately 0.24% of the sample belongs to the ten largest clones. The sequencing sample was made of CD8+ T cells from PBMCs. These receptors all stem from a human donor with multiple sclerosis.

The chain recombines TRBV4-1 with TRBJ2-7, with D tentatively TRBD1 or TRBD2 (5 bases each). Trimming cost V 2 bases and J 3 bases, with 11 bases left between them. The CDR3 totals 14 residues. Per the germline V gene, CDR1 is MGHRA and CDR2 is YSYEKL. This chain's CDR3 is CASSQRQGDYEQYF. CDR3 nucleotide sequence: TGCGCCAGCAGCCAACGGCAGGGAGACTACGAGCAGTACTTC.

The chain joins TRBV7-8 to TRBJ2-5, with TRBD1 matching over 8 bases. Germline lookup yields CDR1 SGHVS and CDR2 FQNEAQ. The CDR3 is 15 amino acids. With V trimmed by 2 bases and J by 5 bases, 7 bases remained unmatched. CDR3 coding DNA: TGTGCCAGCAGCTTAAGGTGGCAGGGGGCTGAGACCCAGTACTTC. Translation gives CASSLRWQGAETQYF.